The rows below give T cell receptor beta chains drawn from one sample of a study of shared clonotypes between healthy human individuals. The data were produced by immunoSEQ multiplex PCR, yet TCRdb's version contains in-frame clones alone and is incomplete. The table shows millions of clones, with roughly 93% occurring only once. What was sequenced was naive CD4+ T cells from PBMCs. The receptors here all came from a man between 18 and 35 years old in good health. Some clones in this sample may be carry-over from other donors' samples. Each CDR3 is given with its conserved first and last residue. Each record gives: J gene, D gene, V gene, clone size, CDR3 protein, CDR3 DNA. A D gene is named only where the DNA matches it firmly. Clone size is stated in some rows and not others, as once, few, many or a class when expanded.

TRBJ2-7	.	TRBV2	.	CASRYSSYEQYF	TGTGCCAGCAGGTATTCCTCCTACGAGCAGTACTTC
TRBJ2-4	.	TRBV2	.	CASSDYKGGIQYF	TGTGCCAGCAGTGATTATAAGGGGGGAATTCAGTACTTC
TRBJ2-5	.	TRBV10-3	.	CAISAGRNQETQYF	TGTGCCATCAGCGCGGGACGGAACCAAGAGACCCAGTACTTC
TRBJ2-4	.	TRBV18	.	CASSPEENIQYF	TGTGCCAGCTCGCCCGAAGAAAACATTCAGTACTTC
TRBJ2-1	.	TRBV27	.	CASSGHLPNNEQFF	TGTGCCAGCAGTGGCCATCTCCCAAACAATGAGCAGTTCTTC
TRBJ2-1	.	TRBV5-1	.	CASSVIVADNNEQFF	TGCGCCAGCAGCGTAATAGTAGCGGACAACAATGAGCAGTTCTTC
TRBJ2-6	.	TRBV5-1	.	CASSSDPGANVLTF	TGCGCCAGCAGCTCGGACCCCGGGGCCAACGTCCTGACTTTC
TRBJ2-3	.	TRBV7-3	.	CASSLLGSSTDTQYF	TGTGCCAGCAGCTTACTGGGCAGTAGCACAGATACGCAGTATTTT
TRBJ2-3	TRBD2	TRBV10-2	.	CASNGLAGNTDTQYF	TGCGCCAGCAACGGACTAGCGGGAAACACAGATACGCAGTATTTT
TRBJ1-2	.	TRBV30	.	CAWATNFYGYTF	TGTGCCTGGGCGACAAACTTCTATGGCTACACCTTC
TRBJ1-2	TRBD1	TRBV5-1	.	CASSGGQGLRYGYTF	TGCGCCAGCAGCGGTGGACAGGGGTTAAGGTATGGCTACACCTTC
TRBJ2-1	TRBD2	TRBV7-3	.	CASSSSGRAYNEQFF	TGTGCCAGCAGCTCTAGCGGGAGGGCCTACAATGAGCAGTTCTTC
TRBJ2-2	TRBD2	TRBV7-2	.	CASSLGLAGATAGELFF	TGTGCCAGCAGCTTAGGACTAGCGGGAGCGACTGCCGGGGAGCTGTTTTTT
TRBJ2-3	.	TRBV5-4	.	CASSQRAASTDTQYF	TGTGCCAGCAGCCAACGGGCGGCTAGCACAGATACGCAGTATTTT
TRBJ1-5	TRBD1	TRBV28	.	CASSPYQGVQPQHF	TGTGCCAGCAGTCCCTACCAGGGGGTTCAGCCCCAGCATTTT
TRBJ1-5	TRBD1	TRBV28	.	CASSPTGQAGNQPQHF	TGTGCCAGCAGTCCTACGGGACAGGCTGGCAATCAGCCCCAGCATTTT
TRBJ2-1	TRBD1	TRBV2	once	CASSVDRGPYNEQFF	TGTGCCAGCTCAGTCGACAGGGGACCTTACAATGAGCAGTTCTTC
TRBJ1-5	.	TRBV28	.	CASSSRASGYQPQHF	TGTGCCAGCAGTTCCCGGGCTTCAGGGTATCAGCCCCAGCATTTT
TRBJ1-5	TRBD1	TRBV28	.	CASSSRTGVNQPQHF	TGTGCCAGCAGTTCTAGGACAGGGGTAAATCAGCCCCAGCATTTT
TRBJ2-7	TRBD1	TRBV7-9	.	CASRQDRAASEQYF	TGTGCCAGCAGACAGGACAGGGCGGCGTCCGAGCAGTACTTC
TRBJ2-5	.	TRBV5-6	.	CASSLAPGQETQYF	TGTGCCAGCAGCTTGGCCCCGGGGCAAGAGACCCAGTACTTC
TRBJ1-2	.	TRBV2	.	CASREQGGGGYTF	TGTGCCAGCAGGGAACAGGGTGGCGGAGGCTACACCTTC
TRBJ2-7	TRBD2	TRBV6-6	.	CASSDGTRYEQYF	TGTGCCAGCAGTGACGGGACTAGATACGAGCAGTACTTC
TRBJ2-4	.	TRBV2	.	CASSKATRSGQNIQYF	TGTGCCAGCAGTAAGGCGACCCGGAGTGGCCAAAACATTCAGTACTTC
TRBJ2-1	.	TRBV7-2	.	CASSLEAFYNEQFF	TGTGCCAGCAGCTTAGAGGCCTTCTACAATGAGCAGTTCTTC
TRBJ2-4	.	TRBV4-3	.	CASSQDSIIGGKNIQYF	TGCGCCAGCAGCCAAGATTCCATTATTGGGGGCAAAAACATTCAGTACTTC
TRBJ2-1	.	TRBV5-1	.	CASSLGRSSYNEQFF	TGCGCCAGCAGCTTGGGACGGAGCTCCTACAATGAGCAGTTCTTC